The 24 T cell receptor beta chains below were found in one sample sequenced in a study of CD8+CD57+ T cells in acquired aplastic anemia. The sequenced patients had an expansion of CD8+CD57+ cells seen by flow cytometry. Profiling that covered TCR beta VDJ and CDR3 relied on genomic DNA as its template. Using its own MiXCR run on the reads, TCRdb lists one record per CDR3 protein. The sample shows 150,000 or so distinct CDR3 sequences, 48% of them seen only once. The sequenced sample was sorted CD4+, CD8+, or CD8+CD57+ T cells (not recorded which) from PBMCs. These receptors all come from a human donor with aplastic anemia.

The chain has TRBV10-3 and TRBJ1-5; 7 nucleotides align to TRBD1. This CDR3 spans 18 amino acids. CDR1 ENHRY and CDR2 SYGVKD come from the germline V gene. J gave up 3 bases and V 6 bases, and 17 bases lay outside the gene matches. The CDR3 DNA follows: TGTGCCATCAGGGAAGGGGACATCGTGGGACAGACCAATCAGCCCCAGCATTTT. It yields the protein CAIREGDIVGQTNQPQHF.

This clonotype was recorded a few times. One end of the junction is discordant with germline, which a read error may explain. The V call is TRBV13, the J call TRBJ1-2, with D perhaps matching TRBD1 (5 bases). Germline V lookup: CDR1 PRHDT, CDR2 FYEKMQ (reference sequence). The CDR3 extends over 12 amino acids. CDR3 DNA sequence: TGTGCCAGCAGCATAGGGGTCTATGGCTACACCTTC. Translation: CASSIGVYGYTF.

This clonotype was detected a few times. The chain has TRBV2 and TRBJ1-1; TRBD1 agrees at 7 bases. Trimming at V came to 5 bases and at J to 5 bases, leaving 5 bases not matched to a gene. This CDR3 comprises 13 residues. Looked up from germline, CDR1 is SNHLY and CDR2 is FYNNEI. The CDR3, as DNA: TGTGCCAGCAGTCAGACAGGGATAACTGAAGCTTTCTTT. Translation: CASSQTGITEAFF.

This clonotype was observed a handful of times. The chain combines TRBV10-3 with TRBJ2-7, with D maybe TRBD2 (5 bases). Germline assignment: CDR1 ENHRY and CDR2 SYGVKD. CDR3 length: 13 amino acids. With 7 bases removed from V and 2 bases from J, the gap between germline ends came to 12 bases. The CDR3 loop is CAITPGSPYEQYF. The DNA for the CDR3 is TGTGCCATCACCCCGGGATCCCCCTACGAGCAGTACTTC.

V gene TRBV27 combines with J gene TRBJ1-1; the match to TRBD1 covers 7 bases. Germline-derived CDR1 and CDR2 are MNHEY and SMNVEV (reference sequence). Unmatched junction bases numbered 11, after V lost 4 bases and J lost 0 bases. The CDR3 length is 17 residues. The CDR3 spells CASSSGRTGEVNTEAFF. CDR3 in DNA: TGTGCCAGCAGTTCTGGGCGTACAGGGGAGGTGAACACTGAAGCTTTCTTT.

This clonotype was seen ten or more times. The V gene is TRBV9, the J gene TRBJ1-1; D gene unclear. The CDR3 is 14 residues long. V was cut by 0 bases and J by 4 bases, with 10 bases left in between. Germline CDR1 is SGDLS and CDR2 is YYNGEE. Here the CDR3 reads CASSVVVSATEAFF. CDR3 DNA sequence: TGTGCCAGCAGCGTAGTTGTGTCGGCCACTGAAGCTTTCTTT.

This clonotype occurred many times. This chain uses TRBV7-9 with TRBJ1-1; no reliable D call. V was pared by 5 bases and J by 0 bases, with 13 bases between. CDR1 and CDR2 (germline): SEHNR, FQNEAQ (reference sequence). The CDR3 consists of 15 residues. CDR3 nucleotide sequence: TGTGCCAGCAGCCCAAGTTGGGGAATGAACACTGAAGCTTTCTTT. Translating it yields CASSPSWGMNTEAFF.

The chain recombines TRBV2 with TRBJ1-1; D gene ambiguous. There are 11 residues in the CDR3. V was shortened by 6 bases and J by 9 bases, with 11 bases between the two germline ends. The V gene's germline CDR1 is SNHLY and CDR2 FYNNEI. CDR3 residues: CASRSSGKAFF. The CDR3 DNA sequence: TGTGCCAGCAGGTCGTCGGGGAAAGCTTTCTTT.

Only one count was recorded for this clonotype. The chain employs TRBV15 and TRBJ2-7; D gene ambiguous. Germline V CDR1 and CDR2: LNHNV, YYDKDF (reference sequence). This CDR3 region has 12 residues. V was cut by 4 bases and J by 3 bases, with 7 bases left in between. The CDR3 coding sequence is TGTGCCACCAGCACTGGCTACTACGAGCAGTACTTC. Translation: CATSTGYYEQYF.

This clonotype was picked up many times. The rearrangement uses TRBV9 and TRBJ1-2; 7 bases line up with TRBD1. V was pared by 4 bases and J by 4 bases, with 10 bases of the junction left unmatched. Germline values: CDR1 SGDLS, CDR2 YYNGEE. This CDR3 spans 15 amino acids. The DNA of the CDR3 is TGTGCCAGCAGCACGAGTTCGGGACAGTTCTATGGCTACACCTTC. This sequence encodes CASSTSSGQFYGYTF.

This clonotype is a singleton in its sample. The chain combines TRBV19 with TRBJ2-5; TRBD2 aligns across 8 bases. Germline values: CDR1 LNHDA, CDR2 SQIVND (reference sequence). The CDR3 has 15 residues. V was clipped by 7 bases and J by 4 bases; unmatched bases: 11. The chain's CDR3 is CASTPGLADRETQYF. The CDR3 nucleotides are TGTGCCAGTACCCCTGGACTAGCAGATCGAGAGACCCAGTACTTC.

Concerning this clonotype itself: A read error may explain this, as a much larger clone is one base away. The chain recombines TRBV11-2 with TRBJ1-2; 9 bases map to TRBD1. The length of the CDR3 is 14 residues. Per the germline V gene, CDR1 is SGHAT and CDR2 is FQNNGV. CDR3 amino acids: CASSFTGGAGGYAF. CDR3 in DNA: TGTGCCAGCAGCTTCACAGGGGGCGCGGGTGGCTACGCCTTC.

CDR3 DNA: TGTGCCAGCAGTTTAGCGCTAATCGGCAGCTCCTACGAGCAGTACTTC. Translating it yields CASSLALIGSSYEQYF. J is TRBJ2-7 and V is TRBV12-3 or TRBV12-4; no firm D call. V gave up 0 bases and J gave up 0 bases, with 12 bases separating them. The length of the CDR3 is 16 residues.

V is TRBV20-1 and J is TRBJ2-1; 8 bases align to TRBD2. The trim removed 5 bases at V and 6 bases at J, leaving 9 bases unmatched. CDR3 length: 14 amino acids. The germline gives CDR1 DFQATT, CDR2 SNEGSKA (reference sequence). The CDR3 DNA reads TGCAGTGCTGGTAATAGCGGGATCCGCAATGAGCAGTTCTTC. Protein sequence: CSAGNSGIRNEQFF.

The chain recombines TRBV9 with TRBJ1-6; D is ambiguous. CDR3 length: 15 amino acids. Germline CDR1 is SGDLS and CDR2 is YYNGEE. V was pared by 4 bases and J by 10 bases, with 18 bases between. The CDR3 nucleotides are TGTGCCAGCAGCCCAATCGGAGGGCCGGGGTCACCCCTCCACTTT. It specifies CASSPIGGPGSPLHF.

CDR3 DNA: TGTGCCAGCAGAGGGCCGGGCACTGAAGCTTTCTTT. Its translation: CASRGPGTEAFF. V and J are TRBV5-4 and TRBJ1-1; D is uncertain. CDR1 is SGHNT, CDR2 YYREEE, per germline (reference sequence). This CDR3 has 12 amino acids. The V end was cut by 5 bases, the J end by 4 bases, with 9 bases between.

V usage is TRBV20-1 and J usage is TRBJ1-2, with a possible D match to TRBD1 (5 bases). The germline CDR1 and CDR2 sequences are DFQATT and SNEGSKA (reference sequence). V was cut by 0 bases and J by 7 bases, with 15 bases left in between. CDR3 length: 14 amino acids. The CDR3 DNA sequence: TGCAGTGCTAGAGACCTCCGGGGCGGCAGTGGCTACACCTTC. As protein: CSARDLRGGSGYTF.

This clonotype was counted a single time. V is TRBV25-1 and J is TRBJ1-4; D is possibly TRBD1 (5 bases). The CDR3 contains 15 residues. Looked up from germline, CDR1 is MGHDK and CDR2 is SYGVNS. V shed 4 bases and J shed 0 bases, with 9 bases lying between them. This CDR3 reads CASSALGATNEKLFF. In DNA, the CDR3 is TGTGCCAGCAGTGCGTTAGGGGCAACTAATGAAAAACTGTTTTTT.

About this clonotype itself: The junction shows a germline mismatch at one end, possibly a read error. The chain combines TRBV6-1 with TRBJ2-7; 10 nucleotides match TRBD1. Germline CDR1 reads MNHNS; CDR2 reads SASEGT. The CDR3 covers 16 residues. The CDR3 spells CASSEAAGTGDHEQYF. The CDR3 nucleotides are TGCGCCAGCAGTGAAGCGGCCGGGACAGGGGACCACGAGCAGTACTTC.

The V gene is TRBV7-3, the J gene TRBJ2-6; D tentatively reads TRBD1 or TRBD2 (6 bases each). The CDR3 extends over 17 amino acids. CDR1 is SGHTA, CDR2 FQGTGA, per germline. Trimming stripped 3 bases from V and 5 bases from J, with 17 bases between. The CDR3 region is CASSFGGGRARANVLTF. CDR3 sequence (DNA): TGTGCCAGCAGCTTCGGAGGGGGAAGGGCTCGGGCCAACGTCCTGACTTTC.

This clonotype has only one observation. The V gene is TRBV7-3, the J gene TRBJ1-1, with D possibly matching TRBD1 (6 bases). The CDR3 spans 16 residues. The V and J ends lost 3 bases and 5 bases respectively, with 19 bases between them. Germline V gives CDR1 SGHTA, CDR2 FQGTGA. The CDR3 is CASSFGKRGAGTEAFF. The CDR3 nucleotides read TGTGCCAGCAGCTTTGGGAAACGGGGGGCAGGGACTGAAGCTTTCTTT. The variable domain in full, with the rest retrieved from reference TRBV7-3 and TRBJ1-1, is GAGVSQTPSNKVTEKGKYVELRCDPISGHTALYWYRQSLGQGPEFLIYFQGTGAADDSGLPNDRFFAVRPEGSVSTLKIQRTERGDSAVYLCASSFGKRGAGTEAFFGQGTRLTVV.

This clonotype was recorded a few times. This chain uses TRBV2 with TRBJ2-7; D gene ambiguous. This CDR3 is built from 13 residues. The germline V and J ends were trimmed by 8 bases and 2 bases, with 13 bases remaining between them. Looked up from germline, CDR1 is SNHLY and CDR2 is FYNNEI. The CDR3 protein is CASLRESAYEQYF. The CDR3 DNA reads TGTGCCAGCTTGCGTGAGTCTGCCTACGAGCAGTACTTC.

The chain couples TRBV11-2 to TRBJ1-6, with a weak D call TRBD1 (5 bases). The germline CDR1 and CDR2 sequences are SGHAT and FQNNGV. V was clipped by 5 bases and J by 6 bases, with 11 bases between them. The CDR3 has 14 residues. CDR3 bases: TGTGCCAGCAGCCGGGACGGTTCTAATTCACCCCTCCACTTT. Amino acid sequence: CASSRDGSNSPLHF.

This chain connects TRBV7-6 to TRBJ2-1; D remains ambiguous. CDR1 and CDR2 (germline): SGHVS, FNYEAQ. The V gene lost 5 bases and the J gene lost 5 bases, with 16 bases spanning the gap. The CDR3 extends over 15 amino acids. Here the CDR3 reads CASSQSMDQDNEQFF. CDR3 in DNA: TGTGCCAGCAGCCAAAGCATGGACCAAGACAATGAGCAGTTCTTC.